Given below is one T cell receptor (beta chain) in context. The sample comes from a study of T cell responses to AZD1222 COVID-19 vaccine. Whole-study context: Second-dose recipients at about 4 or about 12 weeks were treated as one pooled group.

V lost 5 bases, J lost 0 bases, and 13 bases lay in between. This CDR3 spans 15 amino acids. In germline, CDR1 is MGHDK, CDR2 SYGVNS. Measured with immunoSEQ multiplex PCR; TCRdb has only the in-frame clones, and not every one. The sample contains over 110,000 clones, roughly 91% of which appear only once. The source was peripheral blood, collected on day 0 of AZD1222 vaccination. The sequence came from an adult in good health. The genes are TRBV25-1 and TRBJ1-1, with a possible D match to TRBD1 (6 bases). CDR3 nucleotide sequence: TGTGCCAGCAGTATAAACAACAGGGTGAACACTGAAGCTTTCTTT. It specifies CASSINNRVNTEAFF.